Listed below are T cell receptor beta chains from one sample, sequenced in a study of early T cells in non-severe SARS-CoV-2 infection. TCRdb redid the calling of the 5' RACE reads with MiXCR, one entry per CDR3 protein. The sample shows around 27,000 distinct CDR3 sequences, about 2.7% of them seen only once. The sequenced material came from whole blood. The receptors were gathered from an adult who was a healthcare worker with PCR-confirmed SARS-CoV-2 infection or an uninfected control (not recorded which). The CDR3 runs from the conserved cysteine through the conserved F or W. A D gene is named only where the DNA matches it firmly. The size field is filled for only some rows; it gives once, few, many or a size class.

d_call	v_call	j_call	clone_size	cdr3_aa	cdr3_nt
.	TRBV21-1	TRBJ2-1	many	CASPLKMTGGNNASYNEQFF	TGTGCCAGCCCGCTTAAAATGACAGGGGGTAATAATGCGTCCTACAATGAGCAGTTCTTC
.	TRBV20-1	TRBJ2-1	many	CSAKLGASSYNEQFF	TGCAGTGCTAAGTTAGGGGCGAGCTCCTACAATGAGCAGTTCTTC
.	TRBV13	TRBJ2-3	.	CASSSTSPEAQYF	TGTGCCAGCAGCTCAACCAGCCCCGAGGCGCAGTATTTT
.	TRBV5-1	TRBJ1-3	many	CASSLLGPGRRNGNTIYF	TGCGCCAGCAGCTTGCTCGGTCCCGGCAGGAGAAATGGAAACACCATATATTTT
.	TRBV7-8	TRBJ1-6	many	CASSLEGAYNSPLHF	TGTGCCAGCAGCTTGGAGGGGGCCTATAATTCACCCCTCCACTTT
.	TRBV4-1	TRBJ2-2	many	CASSLGHLNTGELFF	TGCGCCAGCAGCTTGGGACACTTGAACACCGGGGAGCTGTTTTTT
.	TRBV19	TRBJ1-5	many	CASSSGSNQPQHF	TGTGCCAGTAGTTCAGGAAGCAATCAGCCCCAGCATTTT
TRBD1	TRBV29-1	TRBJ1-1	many	CSAKQGANTEAFF	TGCAGCGCAAAACAGGGGGCGAACACTGAAGCTTTCTTT
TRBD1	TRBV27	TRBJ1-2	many	CASSLGTGGVDGYTF	TGTGCCAGCAGTTTAGGGACAGGTGGTGTTGATGGCTACACCTTC
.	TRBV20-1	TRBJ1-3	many	CSATKNTGRDGRNTIYF	TGCAGTGCGACCAAAAACACGGGGAGAGATGGTAGAAACACCATATATTTT
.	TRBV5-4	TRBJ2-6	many	CASSSDVGAYSGGANVLTF	TGTGCCAGCAGCTCGGACGTGGGGGCCTACTCTGGTGGGGCCAACGTCCTGACTTTC
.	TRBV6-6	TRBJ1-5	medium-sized	CASRSTSNQPQHF	TGTGCCAGCAGAAGTACGAGCAATCAGCCCCAGCATTTT
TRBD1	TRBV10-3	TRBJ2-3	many	CAISQGQGKDTQYF	TGTGCCATCAGTCAGGGACAGGGGAAGGATACGCAGTATTTT
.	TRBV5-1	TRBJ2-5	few	CASSLAAVGTVAQYF	TGCGCCAGCAGCTTGGCCGCTGTAGGGACGGTGGCCCAGTACTTC
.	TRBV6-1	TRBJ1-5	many	CASRQGNGNQPQHF	TGTGCCAGCAGACAAGGGAATGGCAATCAGCCCCAGCATTTT
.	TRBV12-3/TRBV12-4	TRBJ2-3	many	CASSFVDTQYF	TGTGCCAGCAGTTTCGTGGATACGCAGTATTTT
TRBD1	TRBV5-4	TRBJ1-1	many	CASSDRGKNTEAFF	TGTGCCAGCAGCGACAGGGGGAAAAACACTGAAGCTTTCTTT
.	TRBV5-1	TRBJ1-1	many	CASSSGSRGTEAFF	TGCGCCAGCAGCTCCGGATCCCGGGGTACTGAAGCTTTCTTT
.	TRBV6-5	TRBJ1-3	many	CASSTGQSGNTIYF	TGTGCCAGCAGCACCGGACAGTCGGGAAACACCATATATTTT
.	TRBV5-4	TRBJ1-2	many	CASSESPLTHLYGYTF	TGTGCCAGCAGCGAGTCTCCGTTGACCCACCTATATGGCTACACCTTC
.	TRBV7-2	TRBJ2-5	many	CASSWGYQETQYF	TGTGCCAGCAGCTGGGGGTACCAAGAGACCCAGTACTTC
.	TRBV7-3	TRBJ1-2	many	CASSLYGNYGYTF	TGTGCCAGCAGCTTATACGGGAACTATGGCTACACCTTC
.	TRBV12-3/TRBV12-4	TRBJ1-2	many	CASRPDRNYGYTF	TGTGCCAGCAGACCCGACAGAAACTATGGCTACACCTTC
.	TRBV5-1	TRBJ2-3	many	CASSLVGRSTDTQYF	TGCGCCAGCAGCTTGGTGGGCCGTAGCACAGATACGCAGTATTTT
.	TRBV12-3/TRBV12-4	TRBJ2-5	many	CASSPRGGRRETQYF	TGTGCCAGCAGTCCGCGGGGAGGAAGGAGGGAGACCCAGTACTTC
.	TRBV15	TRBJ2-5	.	CATSRRIPRQETQYF	TGTGCCACCAGCAGGCGGATCCCACGCCAAGAGACCCAGTACTTC
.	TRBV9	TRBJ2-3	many	CASSVRGVPDTQYF	TGTGCCAGCAGCGTCCGAGGAGTCCCAGATACGCAGTATTTT
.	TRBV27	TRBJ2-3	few	CASSLGTVADTQYF	TGTGCCAGCAGTCTGGGAACAGTTGCAGATACGCAGTATTTT